This TCR beta chain was identified in a study of T-cell reconstitution after alpha-beta-depleted transplantation in children. Preparing the TCRbeta library involved the use of unique molecular identifiers. TCRdb re-called the PCR reads through MiXCR, storing one row per CDR3 protein. The sample carries some 500,000 distinct CDR3 sequences, around 16% recorded once. Germline V CDR1 and CDR2: SEHNR, FQNEAQ (reference sequence). This CDR3 comprises 15 residues. Trimming cost V 2 bases and J 8 bases, with 15 bases left between them. The J gene is TRBJ1-4, the V gene TRBV7-9; maybe TRBD1 (6 bases). Sequenced material: PBMCs from the stem cell graft donor, taken from the stem cell graft. The receptor's source is a human donor who donated a stem cell graft to a child with acute lymphoblastic leukemia. CDR3 coding DNA: TGTGCCAGCAGCTTAAGCGAGGGGGAACGGGAAAAACTGTTTTTT. This sequence encodes CASSLSEGEREKLFF.